This is a list of T cell receptor beta chains from one sample in a study of blood T cell repertoires in COVID-19. Using immunoSEQ multiplex PCR, the repertoire was profiled, and TCRdb retains in-frame clones only, with some absent. This table holds about 80,000 clones, 75% to 85% found once. Sequencing was performed on peripheral blood. These receptors were taken from a man aged 45-60 years with COVID-19, enrolled during active disease. Both conserved end residues are part of each CDR3. D genes are given only for firm matches. Expanded clones get a size class; other rows say once, few or many, or leave the size out.

J: TRBJ1-5; V: TRBV10-3; D: -; size: -; DNA: TGTGCCACCGGGACAAATGATCAGCCCCAGCATTTT; CDR3: CATGTNDQPQHF
J: TRBJ1-4; V: TRBV28; D: TRBD1; size: -; DNA: TGTGCCAGCAGTACTTCCGGGACAGGGGATCAAGAAAAACTGTTTTTT; CDR3: CASSTSGTGDQEKLFF
J: TRBJ2-7; V: TRBV7-9; D: -; size: few; DNA: TGTGCCAGCAGCTCCTACAGGGGACTCGATACCTACGAGCAGTACTTC; CDR3: CASSSYRGLDTYEQYF
J: TRBJ2-4; V: TRBV30; D: -; size: -; DNA: TGTGCCTGGAGTCCGGATCTAGAGAAAAACATTCAGTACTTC; CDR3: CAWSPDLEKNIQYF
J: TRBJ1-1; V: TRBV25-1; D: -; size: -; DNA: TGTGCCAGCAGTGACCCTCGTGGGCCACAGAACACTGAAGCTTTCTTT; CDR3: CASSDPRGPQNTEAFF
J: TRBJ2-1; V: TRBV2; D: -; size: -; DNA: TGTGCCAGCAGGGGAGGCGGCGATGAGCAGTTCTTC; CDR3: CASRGGGDEQFF
J: TRBJ1-6; V: TRBV9; D: -; size: -; DNA: TGTGCCAGCAGCTTGGGCGGACAGAATTCACCCCTCCACTTT; CDR3: CASSLGGQNSPLHF
J: TRBJ1-1; V: TRBV6-5; D: TRBD1; size: -; DNA: TGTGCCAGCAGTTACGGGACAGGGGGCGGCACTGAAGCTTTCTTT; CDR3: CASSYGTGGGTEAFF
J: TRBJ1-1; V: TRBV5-1; D: -; size: -; DNA: TGCGCCAGCAGCTTGTCCAGAATGAACACTGAAGCTTTCTTT; CDR3: CASSLSRMNTEAFF
J: TRBJ1-5; V: TRBV20-1; D: -; size: once; DNA: TGCAGTGCTAGGGGGGGACTGGCCCAGCATTTT; CDR3: CSARGGLAQHF
J: TRBJ1-2; V: TRBV20-1; D: -; size: -; DNA: TGCAGTGCTTCAGGGTCCTATGGCTACACCTTC; CDR3: CSASGSYGYTF
J: TRBJ2-1; V: TRBV9; D: TRBD2; size: -; DNA: TGTGCCAGCAGCCTTACTAGCGTATCCTACAATGAGCAGTTCTTC; CDR3: CASSLTSVSYNEQFF
J: TRBJ2-5; V: TRBV24-1; D: TRBD1; size: -; DNA: TGTGCCACCAGTGATCCGACAGGGGCGTACCAAGAGACCCAGTACTTC; CDR3: CATSDPTGAYQETQYF
J: TRBJ1-5; V: TRBV15; D: -; size: -; DNA: TGTGCCACCAGGGGGGCTTTTAGCAATCAGCCCCAGCATTTT; CDR3: CATRGAFSNQPQHF
J: TRBJ2-1; V: TRBV9; D: TRBD2; size: -; DNA: TGTGCCAGCAGCGTAGAGGAGGGAGGGCTTTCCTACAATGAGCAGTTCTTC; CDR3: CASSVEEGGLSYNEQFF
J: TRBJ2-3; V: TRBV14; D: TRBD1; size: -; DNA: TGTGCCAGCAGGCAGACAGGGGCGGGAGATACGCAGTATTTT; CDR3: CASRQTGAGDTQYF
J: TRBJ2-7; V: TRBV30; D: -; size: -; DNA: TGTGCCTGTCAGGGTAGACCCTACGAGCAGTACTTC; CDR3: CACQGRPYEQYF
J: TRBJ1-6; V: TRBV10-3; D: -; size: few; DNA: TGTGCCACCCGAGACTCCGACGGTTCACCCCTCCACTTT; CDR3: CATRDSDGSPLHF
J: TRBJ1-2; V: TRBV28; D: TRBD1; size: -; DNA: TGTGCCAGCAGCCTCGGACAGGTTAACTATGGCTACACCTTC; CDR3: CASSLGQVNYGYTF
J: TRBJ2-1; V: TRBV6-2/TRBV6-3; D: TRBD2; size: once; DNA: TGTGCCAGCAGTTACGGTCGGGTCGGTCGTAGCGGGAGGGAGGTCGGGCAGTTCTTC; CDR3: CASSYGRVGRSGREVGQFF
J: TRBJ1-1; V: TRBV5-1; D: TRBD1; size: -; DNA: TGCGCCAGCAGCTCGCTGGGGACAGTTGACACTGAAGCTTTCTTT; CDR3: CASSSLGTVDTEAFF
J: TRBJ2-1; V: TRBV19; D: TRBD2; size: -; DNA: TGTGCCAGTAGTTTTTCCCCCGGAGGACTAGCGAGGGAGCAGTTCTTC; CDR3: CASSFSPGGLAREQFF
J: TRBJ2-7; V: TRBV11-2; D: TRBD2; size: once; DNA: TGTGCCAGCAGCTCTAGTGGGACTAGCGGGAGAAAGTACTTC; CDR3: CASSSSGTSGRKYF
J: TRBJ2-3; V: TRBV5-1; D: TRBD2; size: -; DNA: TGCGCCAGCAGCTTAGGACTAGCGGACCCAGATACGCAGTATTTT; CDR3: CASSLGLADPDTQYF
J: TRBJ2-1; V: TRBV28; D: TRBD2; size: once; DNA: TGTGCCAGCAGTTTATCTGTAGCGGGGTACAATGAGCAGTTCTTC; CDR3: CASSLSVAGYNEQFF
J: TRBJ2-7; V: TRBV30; D: TRBD2; size: -; DNA: TGTGCCTGGAGTCTGACTAGCGGGGGGGCCTACGAGCAGTACTTC; CDR3: CAWSLTSGGAYEQYF
J: TRBJ2-7; V: TRBV30; D: TRBD2; size: once; DNA: TGTGCCTGGACCTACAGAACTAGCGGTCGGAGCGAGCAGTACTTC; CDR3: CAWTYRTSGRSEQYF
J: TRBJ1-2; V: TRBV12-3/TRBV12-4; D: TRBD1; size: -; DNA: TGTGCCAGCAGTCCCACAGGGGGGGATGGCTACACCTTC; CDR3: CASSPTGGDGYTF
J: TRBJ1-2; V: TRBV2; D: -; size: -; DNA: TGTGCCAGCAGTAAACACGGACAGAACTATGGCTACACCTTC; CDR3: CASSKHGQNYGYTF
J: TRBJ2-2; V: TRBV5-8; D: -; size: -; DNA: TGTGCCAGCACTCTTAGGCGGGACTCCGCGAACACCGGGGAGCTGTTTTTT; CDR3: CASTLRRDSANTGELFF
J: TRBJ2-2; V: TRBV6-4; D: -; size: once; DNA: TGTGCCAGCAGTGACTCGGCGGGGGGGGAGCTGTTTTTT; CDR3: CASSDSAGGELFF
J: TRBJ1-2; V: TRBV20-1; D: -; size: once; DNA: TGCAGTGCCGAGGACCGGGGAGGCTACACCTTC; CDR3: CSAEDRGGYTF
J: TRBJ2-6; V: TRBV7-6; D: TRBD1; size: -; DNA: TGTACCAGCAGCCCACAGGGGAACTCTGGGGCCAACGTCCTGACTTTC; CDR3: CTSSPQGNSGANVLTF
J: TRBJ2-7; V: TRBV27; D: TRBD2; size: -; DNA: TGTGCCAGCAGTTTAAGGGCGGGGGGAGTGAATGAGCAGTACTTC; CDR3: CASSLRAGGVNEQYF
J: TRBJ2-1; V: TRBV12-3/TRBV12-4; D: -; size: few; DNA: TGTGCCAGTTTGACTACTACTGAGCAGTTCTTC; CDR3: CASLTTTEQFF
J: TRBJ2-1; V: TRBV2; D: TRBD2; size: -; DNA: TGTGCCAGCAGTGAACAGCCGGGACTAGGTGAGCAGTTCTTC; CDR3: CASSEQPGLGEQFF
J: TRBJ2-7; V: TRBV14; D: TRBD2; size: -; DNA: TGTGCCAGCAGCCAGAGACTAGCGGGAGGTACCGAGCAGTACTTC; CDR3: CASSQRLAGGTEQYF
J: TRBJ2-7; V: TRBV7-8; D: TRBD2; size: -; DNA: TGTGCCAGCAGCCGAGGGCTAGCGGTAAGCTCCTACGAGCAGTACTTC; CDR3: CASSRGLAVSSYEQYF
J: TRBJ2-7; V: TRBV6-5; D: TRBD1; size: -; DNA: TGTGCCAGCAGTAGGGGACAGGGAAGCTACGAGCAGTACTTC; CDR3: CASSRGQGSYEQYF
J: TRBJ1-2; V: TRBV4-2; D: -; size: once; DNA: TGTGCCAGCAGCCAAGATGAACAGGCCCTAGTTGGCTACACCTTC; CDR3: CASSQDEQALVGYTF
J: TRBJ2-1; V: TRBV11-2; D: TRBD1; size: -; DNA: TGTGCCAGCAGCCCGCTGCGGGGGACAGGGAGTAATGAGCAGTTCTTC; CDR3: CASSPLRGTGSNEQFF
J: TRBJ1-1; V: TRBV6-5; D: -; size: -; DNA: TGTGCCAGCAGCCAATACACCGTAACCACTGAAGCTTTCTTT; CDR3: CASSQYTVTTEAFF
J: TRBJ1-1; V: TRBV6-4; D: -; size: -; DNA: TGTGCCAGCAGTGTAGATACGAACACTGAAGCTTTCTTT; CDR3: CASSVDTNTEAFF
J: TRBJ2-5; V: TRBV28; D: TRBD1; size: -; DNA: TGTGCCAGCATCGGAACAGGGGGACAAGAGACCCAGTACTTC; CDR3: CASIGTGGQETQYF
J: TRBJ1-6; V: TRBV19; D: TRBD1; size: -; DNA: TGTGCCAGTAGTACCCCGGGACAGGCCGATTCACCCCTCCACTTT; CDR3: CASSTPGQADSPLHF
J: TRBJ2-3; V: TRBV12-1; D: -; size: -; DNA: TGTGCCAGCAGCTCCCGCTCCGGGACTAGCGGGGATCCGGATACGCAGTATTTT; CDR3: CASSSRSGTSGDPDTQYF
J: TRBJ2-3; V: TRBV11-1; D: -; size: -; DNA: TGTGCCAGCAGCTTAAGGCGGGCCCCGTCACATACGCAGTATTTT; CDR3: CASSLRRAPSHTQYF
J: TRBJ1-1; V: TRBV29-1; D: -; size: -; DNA: TGCAGCGCGGGACTCTCGAACACTGAAGCTTTCTTT; CDR3: CSAGLSNTEAFF
J: TRBJ2-1; V: TRBV7-3; D: -; size: medium-sized; DNA: TGTGCCAGCAGCACAAGTCCGACTCTCGGGAATGAGCAGTTCTTC; CDR3: CASSTSPTLGNEQFF
J: TRBJ1-6; V: TRBV14; D: -; size: -; DNA: TGTGCCAGCAGCCAAGAGCCAAGAGGGAATTCACCCCTCCACTTT; CDR3: CASSQEPRGNSPLHF
J: TRBJ2-1; V: TRBV2; D: TRBD2; size: -; DNA: TGTGCCAGCTCGAGCGGGGGTTCAAATGAGCAGTTCTTC; CDR3: CASSSGGSNEQFF
J: TRBJ2-1; V: TRBV28; D: TRBD2; size: -; DNA: TGTGCCAGCAGACTAGCGGGGAACAATGAGCAGTTCTTC; CDR3: CASRLAGNNEQFF
J: TRBJ1-6; V: TRBV5-5; D: -; size: few; DNA: TGTGCCAGCAGTACCGGGGACTGGGATTCACCCCTCCACTTT; CDR3: CASSTGDWDSPLHF
J: TRBJ1-1; V: TRBV3-1/TRBV3-2; D: -; size: few; DNA: TGTGCCAGCAGCCTTACAGAGAACACTGAAGCTTTCTTT; CDR3: CASSLTENTEAFF
J: TRBJ2-7; V: TRBV28; D: TRBD2; size: -; DNA: TGTGCCAGCAATCCAGCGGGGACTATCTACGAGCAGTACTTC; CDR3: CASNPAGTIYEQYF